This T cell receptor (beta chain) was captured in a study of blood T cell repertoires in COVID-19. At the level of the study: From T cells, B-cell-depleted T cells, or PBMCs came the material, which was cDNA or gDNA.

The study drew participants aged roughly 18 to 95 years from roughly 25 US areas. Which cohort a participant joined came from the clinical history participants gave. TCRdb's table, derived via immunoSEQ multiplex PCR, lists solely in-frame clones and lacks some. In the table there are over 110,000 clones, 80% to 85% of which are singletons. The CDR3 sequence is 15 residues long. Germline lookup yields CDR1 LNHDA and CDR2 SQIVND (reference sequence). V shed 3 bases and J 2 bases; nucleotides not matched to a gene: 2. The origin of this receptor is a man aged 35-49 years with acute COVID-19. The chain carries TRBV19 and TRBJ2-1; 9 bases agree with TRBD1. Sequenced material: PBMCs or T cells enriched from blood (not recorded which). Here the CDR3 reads CASSMGTGTYNEQFF. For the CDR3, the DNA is TGTGCCAGTAGTATGGGGACAGGGACCTACAATGAGCAGTTCTTC.